This T cell receptor (beta chain) was profiled in a study of identical twins. Findings of the study overall: The study based its conclusions on cross-sectional statistical analysis and did not follow the same donors. Monozygotic twins shared more out-of-frame TCR alpha than recombination models predicted.

TCRdb re-called the 5' RACE reads through MiXCR, storing one row per CDR3 protein. This sample has around 490,000 distinct CDR3 sequences; 13% to 15% occur once, and the top ten carry approximately 1%. As for this clonotype: What it binds is not known.

With 7 bases clipped from V and 4 bases from J, the junction kept 13 bases outside the gene matches. The CDR3 spans 17 residues. This sample also belongs to another study, concerning yellow fever vaccine responses in identical twins.

The sequence derives from a woman aged 18-30 years in good health. The sample comprised CD4+ T cells sorted from blood. The chain recombines TRBV12-3 or TRBV12-4 with TRBJ1-2; 12 bases fit TRBD1. The CDR3 nucleotides are TGTGCCAGCACCTCCCGGGACAGGGGGCGAAGCGGCTATGGCTACACCTTC. This translates into CASTSRDRGRSGYGYTF.